The table lists the clone carrying this T cell receptor (beta chain) with many counts. This record comes from a study of neurological immune-mediated disorders. Each TCR transcript was tagged with a 10-nucleotide random UMI during 5'RACE. TCRdb reanalysed the 5' RACE reads using MiXCR and keeps one entry per CDR3 protein. The data show about 120,000 distinct CDR3 sequences, 3% to 3.5% seen once. V was pared by 6 bases and J by 4 bases, with 13 bases between. There are 14 residues in the CDR3. The specimen was PBMCs. This chain links TRBV12-3 or TRBV12-4 with TRBJ2-1, with D possibly TRBD1 on 7 matching bases. The TCR originated in a woman in her thirties with multiple sclerosis. DNA for the CDR3: TGTGCCAGCAGATCCGCAGGGGGGTACAATGAGCAGTTCTTC. Translated: CASRSAGGYNEQFF.